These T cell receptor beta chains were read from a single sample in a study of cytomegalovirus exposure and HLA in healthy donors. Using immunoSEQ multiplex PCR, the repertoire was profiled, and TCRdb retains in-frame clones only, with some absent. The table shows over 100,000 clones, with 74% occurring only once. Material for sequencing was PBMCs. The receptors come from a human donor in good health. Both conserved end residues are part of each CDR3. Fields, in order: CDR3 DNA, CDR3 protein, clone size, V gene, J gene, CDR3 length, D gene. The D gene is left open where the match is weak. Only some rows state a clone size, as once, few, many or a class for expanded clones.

TGTGCCAGCCGGCCTGAGGGGGGGCTAATCAATGAGCAGTTCTTC	CASRPEGGLINEQFF	.	TRBV6-1	TRBJ2-1	15	.
TGTGCCAGCAGCTCTGGGGGGAATGAAAAACTGTTTTTT	CASSSGGNEKLFF	.	TRBV5-4	TRBJ1-4	13	.
TGTGCCAGCAGCTTAGGGGGACAGGCTAATGAAAAACTGTTTTTT	CASSLGGQANEKLFF	.	TRBV7-2	TRBJ1-4	15	TRBD1
TGTGCCAGCAGCGCGGACATTAACTATGGCTACACCTTC	CASSADINYGYTF	.	TRBV5-6	TRBJ1-2	13	.
TGTGCCAGCAGCGGCCCTGGACAGATCACTGAAGCTTTCTTT	CASSGPGQITEAFF	.	TRBV2	TRBJ1-1	14	.
TGTGCCTGGAGCCGGGACAGGGACACCGGGGAGCTGTTTTTT	CAWSRDRDTGELFF	.	TRBV30	TRBJ2-2	14	TRBD1
TGCGCCAGCAGCCAAGATAAGAATATCCGGGCCGGGGAGCTGTTTTTT	CASSQDKNIRAGELFF	few	TRBV4-3	TRBJ2-2	16	.
TGTGCCTGGAGTGGGGGCCTTAACTATGGCTACACCTTC	CAWSGGLNYGYTF	.	TRBV30	TRBJ1-2	13	.
TGCGCCAGCAGCCACGCCAGGCCTAGCGGGGGAACCTACAATGAGCAGTTCTTC	CASSHARPSGGTYNEQFF	.	TRBV4-1	TRBJ2-1	18	TRBD2
TGTGCCAGCAGCTTTGAGGGGGTGGTTGTCTATGGCTACACCTTC	CASSFEGVVVYGYTF	.	TRBV5-5	TRBJ1-2	15	.
TGTGCCAGCAGCTTAGCGGCGCGGGTACCTCAAGAGACCCAGTACTTC	CASSLAARVPQETQYF	.	TRBV7-8	TRBJ2-5	16	.